The rows below give T cell receptor beta chains drawn from one sample of a study of blood T cell repertoires in COVID-19. Clones were read by immunoSEQ multiplex PCR, and TCRdb kept only the in-frame ones, dropping some. The profile covers more than 130,000 clones, with 84% appearing a single time and 8.8% taken by the ten largest. The specimen sequenced was peripheral blood. Receptors were obtained from a woman aged 80 or older in a cohort sampled during active or convalescent COVID-19. Both conserved end residues are part of each CDR3. Fields, in order: V gene, D gene, CDR3 length, J gene, CDR3 protein. The D gene is left open where the match is weak.

v_call: TRBV6-2/TRBV6-3
d_call: TRBD2
cdr3_length: 17
j_call: TRBJ2-1
cdr3_aa: CASSYELAGGPYNEQFF

v_call: TRBV7-8
d_call: -
cdr3_length: 12
j_call: TRBJ1-5
cdr3_aa: CASSLRGQPQHF

v_call: TRBV9
d_call: -
cdr3_length: 16
j_call: TRBJ1-3
cdr3_aa: CASRLYREESGNTIYF

v_call: TRBV24-1
d_call: TRBD1
cdr3_length: 13
j_call: TRBJ1-1
cdr3_aa: CATSDRDRVKAFF

v_call: TRBV3-1/TRBV3-2
d_call: TRBD1
cdr3_length: 19
j_call: TRBJ1-2
cdr3_aa: CASSQGVYRGRNLGYGYTF

v_call: TRBV7-9
d_call: TRBD1
cdr3_length: 16
j_call: TRBJ1-4
cdr3_aa: CASSLLGQATNEKLFF

v_call: TRBV7-9
d_call: TRBD1
cdr3_length: 14
j_call: TRBJ2-3
cdr3_aa: CASSKGATTDTQYF

v_call: TRBV7-6
d_call: TRBD1
cdr3_length: 16
j_call: TRBJ2-1
cdr3_aa: CASSLRTGEITNEQFF

v_call: TRBV10-3
d_call: -
cdr3_length: 16
j_call: TRBJ1-4
cdr3_aa: CAISEGGGGSNEKLFF

v_call: TRBV5-4
d_call: -
cdr3_length: 14
j_call: TRBJ2-5
cdr3_aa: CASSSGQIQETQYF

v_call: TRBV11-2
d_call: -
cdr3_length: 14
j_call: TRBJ1-2
cdr3_aa: CASSLGWQSYGYTF

v_call: TRBV6-5
d_call: TRBD1
cdr3_length: 15
j_call: TRBJ1-1
cdr3_aa: CASSSHRGRDTEAFF

v_call: TRBV19
d_call: TRBD1
cdr3_length: 18
j_call: TRBJ2-1
cdr3_aa: CATSRDRGRVRPYNEQFF

v_call: TRBV4-2
d_call: TRBD1
cdr3_length: 19
j_call: TRBJ2-3
cdr3_aa: CASSQSGTGGALGTDTQYF

v_call: TRBV5-4
d_call: -
cdr3_length: 14
j_call: TRBJ2-1
cdr3_aa: CASSFQGFEDEQFF

v_call: TRBV14
d_call: TRBD1
cdr3_length: 13
j_call: TRBJ1-2
cdr3_aa: CASSQTRDRGYTF

v_call: TRBV27
d_call: TRBD2
cdr3_length: 17
j_call: TRBJ2-5
cdr3_aa: CASSSRARLAGQETQYF

v_call: TRBV4-1
d_call: -
cdr3_length: 17
j_call: TRBJ2-3
cdr3_aa: CASSQVWGEPHTDTQYF

v_call: TRBV18
d_call: TRBD1
cdr3_length: 17
j_call: TRBJ1-5
cdr3_aa: CASSKATGVRSNQPQHF